The 26 T cell receptor beta chains reported below all come from one sample, sequenced in a study of regulatory T cells in long-lasting Graves disease. For TCR beta, libraries came from iRepertoire HTBI primers and Arm-PCR of CDR3 regions. TCRdb reanalysed the multiplex PCR reads using MiXCR and keeps one entry per CDR3 protein. The sample has roughly 420,000 distinct CDR3 sequences, roughly 15% seen once. The sample's time point: newly diagnosed GD, antithyroid drugs for less than 3 months. TCR sequences were obtained from RNA taken from PBMCs. Sequenced here: peripheral blood mononuclear cells (PBMCs), sampled at new diagnosis, from a patient treated with antithyroid drugs. The receptors here all came from a female donor with Graves disease.

On this clonotype: A much more abundant neighbour one base away suggests this may be a read error. The chain uses TRBV6-2 or TRBV6-3 and TRBJ2-2, with 11 bases identical to TRBD2. Germline CDR1 is MNHEY and CDR2 is SVGEGT. The CDR3 is 19 amino acids. For the CDR3, the DNA is TGTGCCAGCAGTCCCTCGCGAACTAGCGGGGGCCGCCTGGGCGGGGAGCTGCTTTTT. It codes for CASSPSRTSGGRLGGELLF.

This clonotype was observed at least ten times. The chain is built from TRBV29-1 and TRBJ2-7; 7 bases fit TRBD1. V was clipped by 6 bases and J by 2 bases; unmatched bases: 4. Germline CDR1 SQVTM, CDR2 ANQGSEA. The CDR3 consists of 12 residues. CDR3: CSVHDRAYEQYF. CDR3 bases: TGCAGCGTCCACGACAGGGCCTACGAGCAGTACTTC.

The rearrangement links TRBV27 to TRBJ1-1; tentative D call: TRBD1 (5 bases). Trimming cost V 4 bases and J 4 bases, with 16 bases left between them. Germline CDR1 and CDR2: MNHEY and SMNVEV (reference sequence). The CDR3 length is 15 residues. The CDR3 DNA reads TGTGCCAGCAGTTCCTGGGGGGGAGGTAGCACTGAAGCTTTCTTT. This codes for CASSSWGGGSTEAFF.

This clonotype was observed a few times. The CDR3 region has the DNA TGCGCCAGCAGCCGGACAGGGATTAATTCACCCCTCCACTTT. Encoded protein: CASSRTGINSPLHF. This chain links TRBV4-1 with TRBJ1-6, with 8 bases identical to TRBD1. Germline V CDR1 and CDR2: MGHRA, YSYEKL. The ends lost 4 bases at V and 6 bases at J; junction bases unmatched: 2. The CDR3 length is 14 residues.

Many counts were recorded for this clonotype. CDR3: CTILDGGPETQYF. CDR3 in DNA: TGCACCATCTTAGACGGGGGGCCAGAGACCCAGTACTTC. The chain recombines TRBV29-1 with TRBJ2-5; TRBD2 is a possible D gene (7 bases). The CDR3 is made up of 13 amino acids. Germline V gives CDR1 SQVTM, CDR2 ANQGSEA.

This clonotype was detected many times. The chain carries TRBV13 and TRBJ2-1, with D perhaps being TRBD1 or TRBD2 (5 bases each). The V gene's germline CDR1 is PRHDT and CDR2 FYEKMQ (reference sequence). Trimming took off 2 bases at V and 9 bases at J, with 8 bases between the two ends. The length of the CDR3 is 12 residues. CDR3 in DNA: TGTGCCAGCAGCTTAAGGGGACCTGAGCAGTTCTTC. Its protein product is CASSLRGPEQFF.

This clonotype was found many times. The gene calls are TRBV6-1 and TRBJ1-1; TRBD1 might be the D (5 bases). CDR3 length: 9 residues. The germline V gene has CDR1 MNHNS and CDR2 SASEGT. DNA of the CDR3: TGTTCCGGAGGGGAAGAAGCTTTCTTT. Translation gives CSGGEEAFF.

This clonotype came up many times. This rearrangement joins TRBV27 to TRBJ1-2; D perhaps matches TRBD1 (6 bases). V dropped 8 bases and J dropped 4 bases, with 14 bases sitting between them. Germline CDR1 reads MNHEY; CDR2 reads SMNVEV (reference sequence). There are 13 residues in the CDR3. The CDR3 sequence: CASGGPTGYGYTF. The CDR3 DNA reads TGTGCCAGCGGGGGGCCGACAGGCTATGGCTACACCTTC.

In its sample, this clonotype was seen many times. The genes are TRBV6-5 and TRBJ2-6; D unresolved. This CDR3 has 17 amino acids. CDR1 is MNHEY and CDR2 is SVGAGI in the germline V gene. V lost 0 bases and J 0 bases, leaving 9 bases between the germline ends. The CDR3 sequence is CASSYSGSFSGANVLTF. For the CDR3, the DNA is TGTGCCAGCAGTTACTCGGGTTCCTTCTCTGGGGCCAACGTCCTGACTTTC.

This clonotype was recorded many times. Mismatch with germline at one junction end may stem from a read error. V gene TRBV7-7 combines with J gene TRBJ2-2; D is unresolved. Germline V gene lookup returns CDR1 SSHAT and CDR2 FNYEAQ (reference sequence). This CDR3 spans 15 amino acids. CDR3 nucleotides: TGTGCTAGCAGCCCCCAGCGTGGGAACACCGGGGAGCTGTTTTTT. It encodes CASSPQRGNTGELFF.

This clonotype was seen repeatedly, ten times or more. The rearrangement uses TRBV28 and TRBJ1-6; D is unclear. This CDR3 has 16 residues. V lost 6 bases and J 5 bases, leaving 17 bases between the germline ends. CDR1 is MDHEN, CDR2 SYDVKM, per germline. CDR3 sequence: CASRSHGDGNNSPLHF. The DNA of the CDR3 is TGTGCCAGCAGATCTCACGGGGATGGGAATAATTCACCCCTCCACTTT.

This clonotype was counted at least ten times. The chain combines TRBV5-1 with TRBJ2-7; 10 nucleotides line up with TRBD1. CDR1 and CDR2 from the germline V gene are SGHRS and YFSETQ. The CDR3 is 16 residues long. V lost 2 bases to trimming and J lost 2 bases; unmatched junction nucleotides: 7. CDR3 sequence reads: CASSLDRGLTTYEQYF. DNA of the CDR3: TGCGCCAGCAGCTTAGACAGGGGGCTAACGACCTACGAGCAGTACTTC.

Many counts were recorded for this clonotype. The chain links TRBV27 to TRBJ2-7; D is uncertain. Germline V gives CDR1 MNHEY, CDR2 SMNVEV (reference sequence). The CDR3 spans 14 residues. Trimming removed 5 bases at V and 3 bases at J, with 14 bases between. The CDR3 DNA follows: TGTGCCAGCAGTCCATTTGGGCGGAGCTACGAGCAGTACTTC. It is translated as CASSPFGRSYEQYF.

This clonotype occurred once. The V gene is TRBV4-1, the J gene TRBJ1-3, with D possibly matching TRBD1 (5 bases). CDR1 MGHRA and CDR2 YSYEKL come from the germline V gene. The CDR3 sequence is 15 residues long. Trimming took 3 bases from V and 5 from J, leaving 14 bases between them. CDR3 bases: TGCGCCAGCAGCCAGACAGTGAAACGGAGAAACACCATATATTTT. This encodes CASSQTVKRRNTIYF.

This chain joins TRBV7-2 and TRBJ2-3, with TRBD2 identical over 15 bases. Germline V lookup: CDR1 SGHTA, CDR2 FQGNSA. J gave up 0 bases and V 1 base, and 2 bases lay outside the gene matches. The length of the CDR3 is 18 residues. For the CDR3, the DNA is TGTGCCAGCAGCTTAGGGACTAGCGGGAGGGATAGCACAGATACGCAGTATTTT. Its protein product is CASSLGTSGRDSTDTQYF.

The chain links TRBV7-2 to TRBJ2-2, with 11 bases that match TRBD2. Germline V gene lookup returns CDR1 SGHTA and CDR2 FQGNSA. The CDR3 loop spans 15 amino acids. After removal of 9 bases from V and 6 bases from J, the junction contained 9 bases not matched to a gene. The CDR3 reads CASSILSGRAGELFF. The CDR3 nucleotides read TGTGCCAGTAGTATCCTTAGCGGGAGGGCCGGGGAGCTGTTTTTT.

The chain carries TRBV10-3 and TRBJ2-7; D perhaps matches TRBD2 (6 bases). CDR3 length: 13 amino acids. CDR1 is ENHRY, CDR2 SYGVKD, per germline. V was cut by 10 bases and J by 2 bases, with 15 bases left in between. CDR3 nucleotides: TGTGCCACTCGGGACTCGAGCCCCTACGAGCAGTACTTC. Translated: CATRDSSPYEQYF.

The rearrangement uses TRBV20-1 and TRBJ2-2; D is uncertain. V was clipped by 1 base and J by 6 bases, with 12 bases between them. Germline lookup yields CDR1 DFQATT and CDR2 SNEGSKA (reference sequence). This CDR3 has 14 residues. This chain's CDR3 is CSARGYQDAGELFF. The CDR3 bases are TGCAGTGCTAGAGGTTACCAAGACGCCGGGGAGCTGTTTTTT.

This CDR3 is CASSLRVYAFNTEAFF. DNA for the CDR3: TGTGCCAGTAGTCTACGGGTCTATGCCTTTAACACTGAAGCTTTCTTT. V usage is TRBV19 and J usage is TRBJ1-1; no firm D call. Germline V gene lookup returns CDR1 LNHDA and CDR2 SQIVND (reference sequence). There are 16 residues in the CDR3. Deletions cut 5 bases from V and 2 bases from J, with 18 bases between.

This clonotype was seen a handful of times. This chain connects TRBV12-3 or TRBV12-4 to TRBJ1-2; D is undetermined. V was pared by 5 bases and J by 2 bases, with 9 bases between. CDR3 length equals 13 residues. CDR3 amino acids: CASSEGRNYGYTF. The CDR3 DNA sequence: TGTGCCAGCAGTGAGGGCAGGAACTATGGCTACACCTTC.

This clonotype has only a few counts. The rearrangement joins TRBV7-7 to TRBJ2-1, with TRBD1 identical over 10 bases. In germline, CDR1 is SSHAT, CDR2 FNYEAQ (reference sequence). The CDR3 contains 14 residues. V lost 5 bases and J lost 9; bases outside the gene matches: 7. DNA of the CDR3: TGTGCCAGCAGCCTGGGACAGGGGTATGGTGAGCAGTTCTTC. Protein: CASSLGQGYGEQFF.

This clonotype was picked up a small number of times. The chain joins TRBV4-1 to TRBJ2-7; no firm D call. Trimming cost V 3 bases and J 8 bases, with 14 bases left between them. Germline assignment: CDR1 MGHRA and CDR2 YSYEKL. CDR3 size: 13 residues. This CDR3 reads CASSQTLLPKQYF. CDR3 sequence (DNA): TGCGCCAGCAGCCAGACCCTACTGCCGAAGCAGTACTTC.

This sequence joins TRBV12-3 or TRBV12-4 and TRBJ2-5; D is ambiguous. This CDR3 region has 12 residues. Between the trimmed V and J ends, which lost 5 bases and 4 bases, there was a span of 8 bases. The CDR3 DNA is TGTGCCAGCAGTGCGACCCGAGAGACCCAGTACTTC. Residues: CASSATRETQYF.

Ten or more counts support this clonotype. The chain has TRBV11-3 and TRBJ1-3; D gene uncertain. V dropped 2 bases and J dropped 0 bases, with 14 bases sitting between them. This CDR3 is built from 17 residues. CDR1 SGHNT and CDR2 YENEEA come from the germline V gene. Here the CDR3 DNA reads TGTGCCAGCAGCTTAAAAAATCGGACCGGCTCTGGAAACACCATATATTTT. This translates into CASSLKNRTGSGNTIYF.

The rearrangement joins TRBV28 to TRBJ2-1; 9 bases agree with TRBD1. CDR1 is MDHEN, CDR2 SYDVKM, per germline. The CDR3 consists of 15 residues. Unmatched junction bases numbered 6, after V lost 5 bases and J lost 4 bases. CDR3 protein: CASSPAGQGYNEQFF. The CDR3 region has the DNA TGTGCCAGCAGTCCCGCGGGACAGGGTTACAATGAGCAGTTCTTC.

This clonotype was detected ten times or more. The genes are TRBV13 and TRBJ2-1, with 9 bases aligning to TRBD2. Germline trimming cut 5 bases from V and 0 bases from J; bases unmatched to any gene: 14. The germline V gene has CDR1 PRHDT and CDR2 FYEKMQ (reference sequence). The CDR3 covers 19 residues. The CDR3, as DNA: TGTGCCAGCAGCCCCGTAGGAGGGCGGGAGGGGAGCTCCTACAATGAGCAGTTCTTC. Its protein product is CASSPVGGREGSSYNEQFF.